This T cell receptor (beta chain) was observed in a study of blood T cell repertoires in COVID-19. Across the study: From T cells, B-cell-depleted T cells, or PBMCs came the material, which was cDNA or gDNA.

The CDR3 contains 15 residues. Germline lookup yields CDR1 SGHTA and CDR2 FQGNSA. J was trimmed by 5 bases and V by 5 bases; bases with no gene match: 4. The method was immunoSEQ multiplex PCR; TCRdb's version includes in-frame clones alone and lacks a portion of them. There are tens of thousands of clones in the sample; approximately 88% occur only once, and 3.9% lies in the top ten. J is TRBJ2-4 and V is TRBV7-2; TRBD2 aligns across 12 bases. The TCR comes from a human donor in a cohort sampled during active COVID-19. Sequences were obtained from peripheral blood. The CDR3 region has the DNA TGTGCCAGCAGCCCCCGACTAGCGGGAGAAAACATTCAGTACTTC. It codes for CASSPRLAGENIQYF.